What follows are 9 T cell receptor beta chains derived from one specimen sequenced in a study of cytomegalovirus exposure and HLA in healthy donors. In the PCR, 60 Vbeta and 13 Jbeta primers were used. Data came from immunoSEQ multiplex PCR; TCRdb stores just in-frame clones and leaves some out. Of 150,000 to 200,000 clones in the sample, roughly 77% were seen once. The sequencing input was PBMCs. The receptors derive from a woman in her fifties or sixties in good health and CMV-seronegative.

This chain links TRBV6-6 with TRBJ1-5; no clear D. In germline, CDR1 is MNHNY, CDR2 SVGAGI (reference sequence). Trimming cost V 4 bases and J 2 bases, with 9 bases left between them. The CDR3 sequence is 14 residues long. CDR3 sequence reads: CASSWEVGNQPQHF. CDR3 sequence (DNA): TGTGCCAGCAGTTGGGAGGTGGGCAATCAGCCCCAGCATTTT.

The J gene is TRBJ2-1, the V gene TRBV7-2, with 12 bases that match TRBD2. Looked up from germline, CDR1 is SGHTA and CDR2 is FQGNSA. This CDR3 comprises 16 residues. The trim removed 6 bases at V and 9 bases at J, leaving 12 bases unmatched. The CDR3 nucleotides read TGTGCCAGCAGACCCCCCAGACTAGCGGGAGTATTTGAGCAGTTCTTC. Translation gives CASRPPRLAGVFEQFF.

This clone has just a few counts. The chain recombines TRBV18 with TRBJ1-4; D is ambiguous. Trimming removed 1 base at V and 1 base at J, with 10 bases between. CDR1 and CDR2 (germline): KGHSH, LQKENI. The CDR3 loop spans 16 amino acids. CDR3 sequence reads: CASSPRGGGTNEKLFF. The CDR3 DNA reads TGTGCCAGCTCACCACGGGGTGGAGGAACTAATGAAAAACTGTTTTTT.

The V and J genes are TRBV29-1 and TRBJ1-5, with 12 positions matching TRBD1. V was clipped by 6 bases and J by 7 bases; unmatched bases: 10. Looked up from germline, CDR1 is SQVTM and CDR2 is ANQGSEA. CDR3 size: 15 residues. This CDR3 is CSVIGTGGAEQPQHF. Written as DNA, the CDR3 is TGCAGCGTCATCGGGACAGGGGGCGCAGAACAGCCCCAGCATTTT.

The J gene is TRBJ2-1, the V gene TRBV7-2, with 16 bases identical to TRBD2. J lost 8 bases, V lost 0 bases, and 1 base had no gene match. The germline V gene encodes CDR1 SGHTA and CDR2 FQGNSA. This CDR3 contains 16 residues. As DNA, the CDR3 is TGTGCCAGCAGCTTAGCCGGGACTAGCGGGAGGGATGAGCAGTTCTTC. It yields the protein CASSLAGTSGRDEQFF.

The chain carries TRBV19 and TRBJ2-3; TRBD2 matches at 12 bases. The V gene's germline CDR1 is LNHDA and CDR2 SQIVND (reference sequence). This CDR3 region has 15 residues. V shed 3 bases, J shed 3 bases, and the junction held 1 base outside the gene matches. The CDR3 protein is CASSIGLAGTDTQYF. DNA of the CDR3: TGTGCCAGTAGTATTGGACTAGCGGGGACAGATACGCAGTATTTT.

The chain employs TRBV5-4 and TRBJ1-2, with TRBD1 matching over 12 bases. Trimming cost V 2 bases and J 3 bases; bases outside gene matches: 8. From germline, CDR1 is SGHNT and CDR2 YYREEE (reference sequence). This CDR3 comprises 17 residues. CDR3 bases: TGTGCCAGCAGCTTCTCCGGGACAGGGGGCAAGTACTATGGCTACACCTTC. It specifies CASSFSGTGGKYYGYTF. The variable domain in full, completed from reference TRBV5-4 and TRBJ1-2, reads ETGVTQSPTHLIKTRGQQVTLRCSSQSGHNTVSWYQQALGQGPQFIFQYYREEENGRGNFPPRFSGLQFPNYSSELNVNALELDDSALYLCASSFSGTGGKYYGYTFGSGTRLTVV.

The chain uses TRBV6-6 and TRBJ1-3; D may be TRBD1 (6 bases). The germline gives CDR1 MNHNY, CDR2 SVGAGI (reference sequence). The CDR3 extends over 15 amino acids. Trimming shortened V by 6 bases and J by 1 base, and 13 bases separated the two germline ends. The CDR3 coding sequence is TGTGCCAGCAGCCAGACAGGCTTTTCTGGAAACACCATATATTTT. Protein product: CASSQTGFSGNTIYF.

The J gene is TRBJ1-1, the V gene TRBV28; 7 bases agree with TRBD1. Trimming removed 5 bases from V and 1 base from J; junction bases left unmatched: 4. The CDR3 is 14 amino acids. Germline CDR1 is MDHEN and CDR2 is SYDVKM. In DNA form, the CDR3 reads TGTGCCAGCAGTACAGGGGCCCAGAACACTGAAGCTTTCTTT. Its protein is CASSTGAQNTEAFF. The variable domain in full, completed from reference TRBV28 and TRBJ1-1, reads DVKVTQSSRYLVKRTGEKVFLECVQDMDHENMFWYRQDPGLGLRLIYFSYDVKMKEKGDIPEGYSVSREKKERFSLILESASTNQTSMYLCASSTGAQNTEAFFGQGTRLTVV.